These T cell receptor beta chains were read from a single sample in a study of CD8 T cells in Susac syndrome. TCRdb re-derived calls from the immunoSEQ multiplex PCR reads in MiXCR, one entry per CDR3 protein. This sample has around 280,000 distinct CDR3 sequences, with around 92% found just once. Sample: CD4+ T cells from PBMCs. These receptors were collected from a human donor with multiple sclerosis. Each CDR3 is given with its conserved first and last residue. The order of the fields is clone size, D gene, V gene, J gene, CDR3 protein, CDR3 DNA. A D gene is named only where the DNA matches it firmly. Only some rows state a clone size, as once, few, many or a class for expanded clones.

>.|TRBD2|TRBV7-7|TRBJ2-3
CASSLALAGRGDTQYF
TGTGCTAGCAGCTTAGCACTAGCGGGCCGGGGGGATACGCAGTATTTT
>once|TRBD1|TRBV20-1|TRBJ1-5
CSARDRGNQPQHF
TGCAGTGCTAGAGACAGGGGGAACCAGCCCCAGCATTTT
>.|.|TRBV6-5|TRBJ1-1
CASSYSPSPLGGEAFF
TGTGCCAGCAGTTACTCCCCCTCCCCTCTAGGGGGTGAAGCTTTCTTT
>.|TRBD1|TRBV12-3/TRBV12-4|TRBJ1-2
CASSPGGASYGYTF
TGTGCCAGCAGTCCAGGGGGCGCGAGTTATGGCTACACCTTC
>.|.|TRBV7-2|TRBJ1-6
CASSLGMGWALHF
TGTGCCAGCAGCTTAGGAATGGGTTGGGCCCTCCACTTT
>.|TRBD1|TRBV4-3|TRBJ1-4
CASSQPAGTGGEKLFF
TGCGCCAGCAGCCAACCCGCTGGGACAGGGGGCGAAAAACTGTTTTTT
>.|.|TRBV2|TRBJ2-2
CASSASRRTTGELFF
TGTGCCAGCAGTGCCTCCCGGAGGACCACCGGGGAGCTGTTTTTT
>.|.|TRBV29-1|TRBJ2-7
CSVLSRSYEQYF
TGCAGCGTTCTTTCAAGATCCTACGAGCAGTACTTC
>.|.|TRBV23-1|TRBJ1-5
CAPNGQRTSLYSNQPQHF
TGCGCCCCGAACGGGCAGCGCACATCGCTTTATAGCAATCAGCCCCAGCATTTT
>.|.|TRBV20-1|TRBJ2-1
CSATPGLKRQFF
TGCAGTGCTACCCCCGGACTCAAGCGGCAGTTCTTC
>.|.|TRBV30|TRBJ2-3
CAWSIAAGRGALVRGTQYF
TGTGCCTGGAGCATCGCGGCCGGACGGGGGGCCTTAGTGCGGGGTACGCAGTATTTT
>.|.|TRBV20-1|TRBJ1-2
CSAAGVNYGYTF
TGCAGTGCAGCAGGGGTTAACTATGGCTACACCTTC
>.|.|TRBV2|TRBJ2-2
CATLKQGSAGELFF
TGTGCCACCCTGAAGCAGGGGAGCGCCGGGGAGCTGTTTTTT
>.|.|TRBV2|TRBJ1-2
CASRSPANYGYTF
TGTGCCAGCAGGAGTCCAGCTAACTATGGCTACACCTTC
>.|.|TRBV18|TRBJ2-5
CASSGSLQETQYF
TGTGCCAGCTCGGGCAGTCTACAAGAGACCCAGTACTTC
>.|.|TRBV30|TRBJ2-3
CAWTPGGTDTQYF
TGTGCCTGGACCCCAGGAGGCACAGATACGCAGTATTTT
>.|TRBD2|TRBV2|TRBJ2-1
CASSALAGPYNEQFF
TGTGCCAGCAGTGCCTTAGCGGGACCCTACAATGAGCAGTTCTTC
>.|.|TRBV5-1|TRBJ1-2
CASSLDSSNYGYTF
TGCGCCAGCAGCTTGGACAGTTCCAACTATGGCTACACCTTC
>few|.|TRBV4-3|TRBJ1-1
CASSQAVRENTEAFF
TGCGCCAGCAGCCAAGCCGTTAGGGAGAACACTGAAGCTTTCTTT
>.|.|TRBV10-3|TRBJ2-3
CAISEGPTDTQYF
TGTGCCATCAGTGAGGGGCCGACAGATACGCAGTATTTT
>once|TRBD2|TRBV4-3|TRBJ2-5
CASSRDYGGPGYF
TGCGCCAGCAGCCGGGACTACGGGGGACCGGGGTACTTC
>.|TRBD1|TRBV18|TRBJ2-7
CASSRDSTGPYEQYF
TGTGCCAGCTCACGGGACAGTACAGGTCCCTACGAGCAGTACTTC
>.|.|TRBV7-9|TRBJ2-1
CASSPGAREQFF
TGTGCCAGCAGCCCAGGGGCTCGTGAGCAGTTCTTC
>.|.|TRBV29-1|TRBJ1-4
CSVVELTTNEKLFF
TGCAGCGTTGTAGAGCTTACAACTAATGAAAAACTGTTTTTT
>.|.|TRBV20-1|TRBJ2-2
CSARDRITPNTGELFF
TGCAGTGCTAGGGACAGAATCACCCCGAACACCGGGGAGCTGTTTTTT
>.|.|TRBV6-5|TRBJ2-1
CASSSGETQQFF
TGTGCCAGCAGTTCGGGCGAGACACAGCAGTTCTTC
>.|.|TRBV5-1|TRBJ2-7
CASSLPPYEQYF
TGCGCCAGCAGCCTGCCCCCCTACGAGCAGTACTTC
>.|.|TRBV29-1|TRBJ2-6
CSVEIGPGQRSSSGANVLTF
TGCAGCGTTGAAATAGGGCCGGGGCAGAGGTCTAGCTCTGGGGCCAACGTCCTGACTTTC
>.|TRBD1|TRBV18|TRBJ1-5
CASSPGGQNPNQPQHF
TGTGCCAGCTCACCAGGGGGACAGAATCCCAATCAGCCCCAGCATTTT
>few|.|TRBV18|TRBJ1-1
CASSPQANTEAFF
TGTGCCAGCTCACCTCAGGCGAACACTGAAGCTTTCTTT
>.|.|TRBV7-9|TRBJ1-1
CASSPKRANTEAFF
TGTGCCAGCAGCCCCAAGCGGGCGAACACTGAAGCTTTCTTT
>.|.|TRBV6-2/TRBV6-3|TRBJ2-7
CASSYMAGLYEQYF
TGTGCCAGCAGTTACATGGCGGGCCTCTACGAGCAGTACTTC
>.|.|TRBV24-1|TRBJ1-2
CATSDSTGMRYTF
TGTGCCACCAGTGATTCTACAGGGATGCGCTACACCTTC
>.|.|TRBV12-3/TRBV12-4|TRBJ1-4
CASRPGTGLLFF
TGTGCCAGCAGACCCGGGACGGGCTTACTGTTTTTT
>.|TRBD1|TRBV7-9|TRBJ2-6
CASSTGQGAIGANVLTF
TGTGCCAGCAGCACGGGACAGGGGGCGATTGGGGCCAACGTCCTGACTTTC
>.|.|TRBV30|TRBJ2-6
CACPVTPGANVLTF
TGTGCCTGCCCCGTGACCCCTGGGGCCAACGTCCTGACTTTC
>.|TRBD2|TRBV7-9|TRBJ2-3
CASTSGGNTQYF
TGTGCCAGCACTAGCGGGGGTAATACGCAGTATTTT
>.|.|TRBV29-1|TRBJ1-4
CSVGGASDEKLFF
TGCAGCGTTGGGGGGGCGAGTGATGAAAAACTGTTTTTT
>.|.|TRBV2|TRBJ2-1
CASSGDNALDF
TGTGCCAGCAGTGGGGACAATGCCCTAGATTTC
>.|.|TRBV12-3/TRBV12-4|TRBJ1-1
CASSPGRTEAFF
TGTGCCAGCAGCCCAGGGAGGACTGAAGCTTTCTTT
>.|TRBD1|TRBV6-5|TRBJ2-3
CASSNWGDRDSDTQYF
TGTGCCAGCAGTAACTGGGGGGACAGGGACTCAGATACGCAGTATTTT
>few|TRBD1|TRBV6-6|TRBJ2-1
CASSRDRVMNEQFF
TGTGCCAGCAGTCGGGACAGGGTGATGAATGAGCAGTTCTTC